The 18 T cell receptor beta chains listed next were all sequenced from one sample in a study of T cell responses to AZD1222 COVID-19 vaccine (dated by TCRdb to the early 2020s). Receptors were amplified or captured by the immunoSEQ multiplex PCR assay. TCRdb obtained this table from immuneACCESS and retained in-frame rearrangements with V and J assigned. These tables miss some clones; where compared with another copy, unresolved V genes account for less than half of the shortfall, and the remainder is unexplained. Recorded for this sample are approximately 85,000 clones; 86% of them occurred a single time. 7% of the sample lies in the top ten. What the time point label conveys for this sample: baseline before first vaccination. The specimen comprised peripheral blood, sampled on day 0 of AZD1222 vaccination. Source of these receptors: an adult in good health.

This clone showed up just a few times. The chain has TRBV9 and TRBJ1-1; no reliable D call. The CDR3 runs 14 residues. Germline values: CDR1 SGDLS, CDR2 YYNGEE. V was clipped by 4 bases and J by 4 bases, with 14 bases between them. The DNA of the CDR3 is TGTGCCAGCAGCCCGACCTTAGTGAGCACTGAAGCTTTCTTT. Translated, it gives CASSPTLVSTEAFF.

The chain employs TRBV11-1 and TRBJ2-2; D remains unclear. The V end lost 6 bases, the J end lost 0 bases, and 5 bases lay between the germline ends. CDR3 length equals 13 residues. Germline V lookup: CDR1 SGHAT, CDR2 FQDESV (reference sequence). This CDR3 reads CASRSANTGELFF. The CDR3 DNA reads TGTGCCAGCAGGTCAGCGAACACCGGGGAGCTGTTTTTT.

This chain connects TRBV6-6 to TRBJ1-4; 7 bases are shared with TRBD1. V was pared by 2 bases and J by 8 bases, with 8 bases of the junction left unmatched. Looked up from germline, CDR1 is MNHNY and CDR2 is SVGAGI (reference sequence). The CDR3 loop spans 15 amino acids. CDR3 in amino acids: CASSYPRQGEEKLFF. In nucleotides, the CDR3 is TGTGCCAGCAGTTACCCCAGACAGGGTGAGGAAAAACTGTTTTTT.

The chain is built from TRBV25-1 and TRBJ1-2; D is possibly TRBD1 (6 bases). The germline gives CDR1 MGHDK, CDR2 SYGVNS. This CDR3 spans 13 amino acids. Trimming shortened V by 2 bases and J by 7 bases, and 11 bases separated the two germline ends. The CDR3 sequence is CASSEGGLGGYTF. The DNA for the CDR3 is TGTGCCAGCAGTGAAGGGGGGCTCGGTGGCTACACCTTC.

The rearrangement uses TRBV10-2 and TRBJ2-1, with unresolved D. V lost 0 bases to trimming and J lost 3 bases, with 15 bases between them. This CDR3 has 17 amino acids. The V gene's germline CDR1 is WSHSY and CDR2 SAAADI. The chain's CDR3 is CASSESNSLNLYNEQFF. DNA for the CDR3: TGCGCCAGCAGTGAGTCTAACTCCTTGAACCTCTACAATGAGCAGTTCTTC.

This sequence joins TRBV7-2 and TRBJ1-6, with 7 bases identical to TRBD1. V lost 5 bases, J lost 0 bases, and 10 bases stayed unmatched. This CDR3 has 18 amino acids. Looked up from germline, CDR1 is SGHTA and CDR2 is FQGNSA. CDR3 nucleotides: TGTGCCAGCAGCCCCCGGGGACAGTATAGCTCCTATAATTCACCCCTCCACTTT. This gives the protein CASSPRGQYSSYNSPLHF.

This clone was seen only a few times. This chain joins TRBV5-1 and TRBJ2-2, with 11 bases lining up with TRBD2. V shed 2 bases and J 5 bases; nucleotides not matched to a gene: 5. The CDR3 covers 16 residues. The germline V gene has CDR1 SGHRS and CDR2 YFSETQ. Here the CDR3 DNA reads TGCGCCAGCAGCTTCTCGACTAGCGGGAAAACCGGGGAGCTGTTTTTT. Amino acid sequence: CASSFSTSGKTGELFF.

The rearrangement uses TRBV28 and TRBJ1-2; 7 bases are shared with TRBD1. CDR3 length: 13 amino acids. Per the germline V gene, CDR1 is MDHEN and CDR2 is SYDVKM. Trimming cost V 9 bases and J 1 base; bases outside gene matches: 5. This CDR3 is CASRGQINYGYTF. The DNA of the CDR3 is TGTGCCAGTCGGGGACAGATTAACTATGGCTACACCTTC.

The chain has TRBV15 and TRBJ2-1; D is possibly TRBD2 (5 bases). The CDR3 contains 15 residues. Looked up from germline, CDR1 is LNHNV and CDR2 is YYDKDF (reference sequence). The ends were cut back, 5 bases at V and 3 bases at J, with 14 bases in the middle. CDR3 nucleotides: TGTGCCACCAGCGGCGGGCCTACCGACTACAATGAGCAGTTCTTC. Translating gives CATSGGPTDYNEQFF.

J is TRBJ1-6 and V is TRBV27; tentatively, D is TRBD1 (5 bases). Germline values: CDR1 MNHEY, CDR2 SMNVEV (reference sequence). Trimming left V 4 bases short and J 7 bases short, with 14 bases between. This CDR3 has 15 amino acids. CDR3: CASSSRAPGNSPLHF. The CDR3 coding sequence is TGTGCCAGCAGTTCCAGGGCTCCAGGGAATTCACCCCTCCACTTT.

This clone was seen a single time. The gene calls are TRBV7-2 and TRBJ2-7, with 11 bases fitting TRBD2. V gave up 5 bases and J gave up 4 bases; unmatched junction bases: 7. This CDR3 contains 15 residues. Germline CDR1 is SGHTA and CDR2 is FQGNSA. The CDR3 sequence is CASSQLAGDGYEQYF. CDR3 DNA: TGTGCCAGCAGCCAACTAGCGGGAGATGGTTACGAGCAGTACTTC.

This clone turned up a few times. V gene TRBV5-1 combines with J gene TRBJ2-7, with D unresolved. CDR3 length: 13 residues. With 5 bases removed from V and 2 bases from J, the gap between germline ends came to 11 bases. The V gene's germline CDR1 is SGHRS and CDR2 YFSETQ. The CDR3 is CASRMISTYEQYF. The CDR3 bases are TGCGCCAGCAGGATGATCAGTACCTACGAGCAGTACTTC.

This clone was seen only once. At one of its ends the junction is not consistent with the germline gene, which may arise from a read error. The chain employs TRBV28 and TRBJ1-1, with 7 bases fitting TRBD1. Germline CDR1 MDHEN, CDR2 SYDVKM. This CDR3 spans 16 amino acids. The CDR3 nucleotides are TGTGCCAGCAGCTTATGGGGAACAGGGGTTGGGACTGAAGCTTTCTTT. It encodes CASSLWGTGVGTEAFF.

The chain links TRBV12-3 or TRBV12-4 to TRBJ1-2, with D possibly being TRBD1 (6 bases). CDR3 length: 13 amino acids. V lost 6 bases and J lost 2, with 10 bases in between. The CDR3 here is CASRSTGNYGYTF. CDR3 nucleotides: TGTGCCAGCAGGTCCACAGGGAACTATGGCTACACCTTC.

V gene TRBV30 combines with J gene TRBJ2-4, with D uncertain. Trimming pared 0 bases from V and 6 bases from J, leaving 6 bases between. Per germline, CDR1 GTSNPN and CDR2 SVGIG (reference sequence). This CDR3 is 12 amino acids long. The CDR3 bases are TGTGCCTGGAGTGTACTGGGAAACATTCAGTACTTC. Translation gives CAWSVLGNIQYF. Together with reference TRBV30 and TRBJ2-4, the CDR3 gives the full variable domain: SQTIHQWPATLVQPVGSPLSLECTVEGTSNPNLYWYRQAAGRGLQLLFYSVGIGQISSEVPQNLSASRPQDRQFILSSKKLLLSDSGFYLCAWSVLGNIQYFGAGTRLSVL.

The J gene is TRBJ2-1, the V gene TRBV11-2, with D maybe TRBD2 (5 bases). Germline assignment: CDR1 SGHAT and CDR2 FQNNGV. V lost 5 bases and J lost 6, with 14 bases in between. The CDR3 runs to 14 residues. The CDR3 sequence is CASSRDTSGNEQFF. CDR3 in DNA: TGTGCCAGCAGCCGAGACACTAGTGGCAATGAGCAGTTCTTC.

The rearrangement joins TRBV29-1 to TRBJ1-3; no reliable D call. Germline V lookup: CDR1 SQVTM, CDR2 ANQGSEA. The V end was cut by 1 base, the J end by 0 bases, with 10 bases between. This CDR3 is built from 15 residues. As DNA, the CDR3 is TGCAGCGTTGAAGGGGTGGGGATCTCTGGAAACACCATATATTTT. This gives the protein CSVEGVGISGNTIYF. Using reference TRBV29-1 and TRBJ1-3 for the parts outside the CDR3, the full variable domain is SAVISQKPSRDICQRGTSLTIQCQVDSQVTMMFWYRQQPGQSLTLIATANQGSEATYESGFVIDKFPISRPNLTFSTLTVSNMSPEDSSIYLCSVEGVGISGNTIYFGEGSWLTVV.

The chain carries TRBV7-2 and TRBJ1-3; D unclear. The V end was cut by 1 base, the J end by 0 bases, with 4 bases between. The CDR3 spans 14 residues. The germline V gene encodes CDR1 SGHTA and CDR2 FQGNSA. Here the CDR3 reads CASSLVNSGNTIYF. The CDR3 nucleotides read TGTGCCAGCAGCTTAGTGAACTCTGGAAACACCATATATTTT.